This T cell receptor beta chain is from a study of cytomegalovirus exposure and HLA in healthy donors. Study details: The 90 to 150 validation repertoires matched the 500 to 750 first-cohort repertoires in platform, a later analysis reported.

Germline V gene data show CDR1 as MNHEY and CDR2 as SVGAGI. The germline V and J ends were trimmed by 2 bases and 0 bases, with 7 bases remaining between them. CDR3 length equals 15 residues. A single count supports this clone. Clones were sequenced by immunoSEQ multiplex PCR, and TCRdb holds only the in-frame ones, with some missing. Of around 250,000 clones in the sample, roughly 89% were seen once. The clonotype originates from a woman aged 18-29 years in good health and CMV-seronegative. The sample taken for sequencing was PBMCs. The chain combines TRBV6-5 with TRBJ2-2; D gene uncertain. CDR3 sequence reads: CASSYESPNTGELFF. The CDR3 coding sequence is TGTGCCAGCAGTTACGAGAGCCCGAACACCGGGGAGCTGTTTTTT.